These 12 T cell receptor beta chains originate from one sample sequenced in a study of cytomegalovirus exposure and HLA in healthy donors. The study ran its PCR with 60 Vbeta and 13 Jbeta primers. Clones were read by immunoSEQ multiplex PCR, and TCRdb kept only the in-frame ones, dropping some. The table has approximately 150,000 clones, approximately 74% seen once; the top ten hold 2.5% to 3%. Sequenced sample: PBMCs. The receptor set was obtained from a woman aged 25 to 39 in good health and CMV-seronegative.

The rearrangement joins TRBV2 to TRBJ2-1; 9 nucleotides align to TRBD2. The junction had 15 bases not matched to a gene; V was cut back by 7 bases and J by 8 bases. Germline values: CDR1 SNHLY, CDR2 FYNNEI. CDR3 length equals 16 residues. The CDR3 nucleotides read TGTGCCAGCACTCCTGCTAGGCTAGCGGGACGGGATGAGCAGTTCTTC. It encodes CASTPARLAGRDEQFF.

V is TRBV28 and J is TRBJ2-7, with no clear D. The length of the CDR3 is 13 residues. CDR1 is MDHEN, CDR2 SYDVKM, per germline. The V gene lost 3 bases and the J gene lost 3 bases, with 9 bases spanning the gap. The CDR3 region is CASSFGFSYEQYF. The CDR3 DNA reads TGTGCCAGCAGTTTCGGGTTCAGCTACGAGCAGTACTTC.

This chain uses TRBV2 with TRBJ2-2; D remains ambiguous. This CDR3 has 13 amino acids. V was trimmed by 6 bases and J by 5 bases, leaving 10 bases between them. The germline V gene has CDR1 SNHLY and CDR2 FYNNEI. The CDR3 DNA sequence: TGTGCCAGCAGGGCGGTATGGACCGGGGAGCTGTTTTTT. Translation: CASRAVWTGELFF.

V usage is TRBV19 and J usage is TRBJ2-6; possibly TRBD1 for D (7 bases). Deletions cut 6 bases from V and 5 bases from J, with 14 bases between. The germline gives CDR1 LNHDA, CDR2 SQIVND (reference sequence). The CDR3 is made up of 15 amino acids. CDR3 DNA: TGTGCCAGTAGGATCGACAGGGACTGGGCCAACGTCCTGACTTTC. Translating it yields CASRIDRDWANVLTF.

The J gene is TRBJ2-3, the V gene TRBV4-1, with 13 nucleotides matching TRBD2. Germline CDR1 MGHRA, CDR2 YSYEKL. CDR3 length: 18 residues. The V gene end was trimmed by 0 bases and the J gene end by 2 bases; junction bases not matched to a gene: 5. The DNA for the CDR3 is TGCGCCAGCAGCCAAGAACAAGGACTAGCGGGAGACACAGATACGCAGTATTTT. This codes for CASSQEQGLAGDTDTQYF.

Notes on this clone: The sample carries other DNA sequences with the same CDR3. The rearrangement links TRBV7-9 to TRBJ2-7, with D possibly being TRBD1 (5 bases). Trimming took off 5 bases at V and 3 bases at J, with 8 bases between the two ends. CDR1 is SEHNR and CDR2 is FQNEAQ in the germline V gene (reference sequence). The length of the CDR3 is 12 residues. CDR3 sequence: CASSQTGYEQYF. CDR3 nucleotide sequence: TGTGCCAGCAGCCAAACAGGCTACGAGCAGTACTTC.

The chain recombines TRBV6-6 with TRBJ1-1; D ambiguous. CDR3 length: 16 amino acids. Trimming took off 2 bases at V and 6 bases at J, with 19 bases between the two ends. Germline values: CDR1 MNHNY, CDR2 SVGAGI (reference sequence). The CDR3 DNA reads TGTGCCAGCAGTTACCCGGAGGCTCTCAGAGGTGCTGAAGCTTTCTTT. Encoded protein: CASSYPEALRGAEAFF.

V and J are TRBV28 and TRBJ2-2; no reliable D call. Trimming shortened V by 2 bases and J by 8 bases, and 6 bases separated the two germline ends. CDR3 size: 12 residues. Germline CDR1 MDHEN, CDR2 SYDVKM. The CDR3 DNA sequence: TGTGCCAGCAGTTTACTTTCGGGGGAGCTGTTTTTT. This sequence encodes CASSLLSGELFF.

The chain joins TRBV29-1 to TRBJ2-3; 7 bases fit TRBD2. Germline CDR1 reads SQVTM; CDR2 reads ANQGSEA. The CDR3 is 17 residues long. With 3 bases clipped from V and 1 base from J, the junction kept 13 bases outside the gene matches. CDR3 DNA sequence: TGCAGCGTTGACCCCCAGAACGGGAGGTTCGGCACAGATACGCAGTATTTT. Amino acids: CSVDPQNGRFGTDTQYF.

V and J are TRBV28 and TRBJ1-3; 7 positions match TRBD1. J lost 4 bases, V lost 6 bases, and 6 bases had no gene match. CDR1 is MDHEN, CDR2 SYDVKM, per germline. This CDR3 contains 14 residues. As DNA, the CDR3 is TGTGCCAGCAGCCCGGGGACAGCAGGAAACACCATATATTTT. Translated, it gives CASSPGTAGNTIYF.

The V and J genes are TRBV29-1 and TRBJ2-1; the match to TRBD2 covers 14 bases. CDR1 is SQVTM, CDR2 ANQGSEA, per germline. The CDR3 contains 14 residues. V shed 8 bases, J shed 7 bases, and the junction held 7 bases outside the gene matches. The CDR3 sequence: CSFRLAGGHNEQFF. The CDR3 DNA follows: TGCAGCTTTCGACTAGCGGGGGGGCATAATGAGCAGTTCTTC.

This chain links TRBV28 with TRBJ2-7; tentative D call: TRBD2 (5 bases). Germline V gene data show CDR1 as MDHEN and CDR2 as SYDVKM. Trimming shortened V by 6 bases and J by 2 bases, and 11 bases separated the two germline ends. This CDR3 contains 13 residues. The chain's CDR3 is CASRRGLTYEQYF. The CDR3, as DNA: TGTGCCAGCAGAAGAGGACTCACCTACGAGCAGTACTTC. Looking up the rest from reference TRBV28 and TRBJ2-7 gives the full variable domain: DVKVTQSSRYLVKRTGEKVFLECVQDMDHENMFWYRQDPGLGLRLIYFSYDVKMKEKGDIPEGYSVSREKKERFSLILESASTNQTSMYLCASRRGLTYEQYFGPGTRLTVT.